Described below is a single T cell receptor beta chain sequence and its context. The data were produced by immunoSEQ multiplex PCR, yet TCRdb's version contains in-frame clones alone and is incomplete. The sample lists fewer than 150,000 clones, roughly 92% occurring once. Only cases whose brain tissue showed the highest T cell transcript signatures were sequenced. At least one anti-epileptic drug was given before surgery. The data were taken from a study of brain T cells in children with intractable seizures. The CDR3 runs to 14 residues. V gave up 4 bases and J gave up 7 bases; unmatched junction bases: 7. CDR1 and CDR2 from the germline V gene are SGHRS and YFSETQ.

The receptor comes from a boy younger than two with hemimegalencephaly and intractable seizures. The chain couples TRBV5-1 to TRBJ1-5; 8 bases are a match to TRBD1. Sequencing used peripheral blood, obtained at surgery. The CDR3 bases are TGCGCCAGCAGCAAAGACAGGGGCGGCCAGCCCCAGCATTTT. This encodes CASSKDRGGQPQHF.